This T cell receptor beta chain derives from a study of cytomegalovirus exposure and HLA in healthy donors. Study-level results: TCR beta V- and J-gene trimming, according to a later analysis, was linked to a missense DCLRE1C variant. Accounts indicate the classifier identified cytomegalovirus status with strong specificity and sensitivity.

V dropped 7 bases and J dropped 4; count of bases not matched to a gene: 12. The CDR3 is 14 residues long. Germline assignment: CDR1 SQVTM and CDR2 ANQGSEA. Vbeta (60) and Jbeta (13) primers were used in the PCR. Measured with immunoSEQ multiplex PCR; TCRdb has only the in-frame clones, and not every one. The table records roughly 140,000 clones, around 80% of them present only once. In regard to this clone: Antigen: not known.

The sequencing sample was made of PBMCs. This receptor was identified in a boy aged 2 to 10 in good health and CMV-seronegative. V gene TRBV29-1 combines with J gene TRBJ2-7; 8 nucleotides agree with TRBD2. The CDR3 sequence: CSAGGTELGYEQYF. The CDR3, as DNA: TGCAGCGCGGGGGGGACGGAGCTTGGATACGAGCAGTACTTC.